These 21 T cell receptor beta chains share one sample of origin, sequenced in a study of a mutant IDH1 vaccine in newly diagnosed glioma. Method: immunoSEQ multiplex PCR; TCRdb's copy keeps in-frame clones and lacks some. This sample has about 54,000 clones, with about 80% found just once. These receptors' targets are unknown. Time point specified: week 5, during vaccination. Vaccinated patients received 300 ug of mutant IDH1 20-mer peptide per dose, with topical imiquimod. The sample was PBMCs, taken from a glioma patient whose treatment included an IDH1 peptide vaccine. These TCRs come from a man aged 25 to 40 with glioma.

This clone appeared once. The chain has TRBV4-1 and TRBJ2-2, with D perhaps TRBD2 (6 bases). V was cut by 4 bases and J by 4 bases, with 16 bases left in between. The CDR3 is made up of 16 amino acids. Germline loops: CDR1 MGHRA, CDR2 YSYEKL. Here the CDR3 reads CASSLSRRESTGELFF. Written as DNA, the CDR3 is TGCGCCAGCAGCCTGTCTCGGCGGGAATCCACCGGGGAGCTGTTTTTT.

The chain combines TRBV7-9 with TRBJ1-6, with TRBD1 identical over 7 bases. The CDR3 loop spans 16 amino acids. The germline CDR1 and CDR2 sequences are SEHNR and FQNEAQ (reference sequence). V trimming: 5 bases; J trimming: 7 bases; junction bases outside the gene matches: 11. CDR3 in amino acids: CASSHSTGAPNSPLHF. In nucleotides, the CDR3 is TGTGCCAGCAGCCATTCAACAGGGGCACCAAATTCACCCCTCCACTTT.

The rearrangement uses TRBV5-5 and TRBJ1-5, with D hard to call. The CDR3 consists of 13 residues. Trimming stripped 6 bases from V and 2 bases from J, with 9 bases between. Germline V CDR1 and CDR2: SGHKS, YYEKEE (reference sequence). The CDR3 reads CASNGQGNQPQHF. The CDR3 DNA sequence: TGTGCCAGCAACGGCCAGGGCAATCAGCCCCAGCATTTT.

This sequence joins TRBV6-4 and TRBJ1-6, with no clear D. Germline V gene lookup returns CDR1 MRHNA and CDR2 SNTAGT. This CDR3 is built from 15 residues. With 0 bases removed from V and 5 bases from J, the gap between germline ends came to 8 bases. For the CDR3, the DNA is TGTGCCAGCAGTGACTCGATGAGGGATAATTCACCCCTCCACTTT. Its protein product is CASSDSMRDNSPLHF.

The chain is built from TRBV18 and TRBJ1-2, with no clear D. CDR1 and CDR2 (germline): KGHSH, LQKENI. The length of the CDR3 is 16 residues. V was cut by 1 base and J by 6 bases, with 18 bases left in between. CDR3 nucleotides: TGTGCCAGCTCACCACAAATGGATCCCGGTGGAAATGGCTACACCTTC. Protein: CASSPQMDPGGNGYTF.

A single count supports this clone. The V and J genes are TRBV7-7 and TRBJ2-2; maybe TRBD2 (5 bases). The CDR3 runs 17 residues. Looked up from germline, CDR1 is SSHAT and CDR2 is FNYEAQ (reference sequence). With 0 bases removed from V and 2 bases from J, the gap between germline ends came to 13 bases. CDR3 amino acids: CASSLATAGVNTGELFF. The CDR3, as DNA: TGTGCCAGCAGCTTAGCGACGGCGGGTGTAAACACCGGGGAGCTGTTTTTT.

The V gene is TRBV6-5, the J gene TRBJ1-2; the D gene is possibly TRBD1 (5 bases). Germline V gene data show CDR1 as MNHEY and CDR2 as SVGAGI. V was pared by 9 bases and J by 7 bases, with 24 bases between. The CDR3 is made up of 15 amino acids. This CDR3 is CASNPGGDGPVGYTF. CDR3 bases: TGTGCCAGTAATCCGGGGGGAGATGGCCCGGTTGGCTACACCTTC.

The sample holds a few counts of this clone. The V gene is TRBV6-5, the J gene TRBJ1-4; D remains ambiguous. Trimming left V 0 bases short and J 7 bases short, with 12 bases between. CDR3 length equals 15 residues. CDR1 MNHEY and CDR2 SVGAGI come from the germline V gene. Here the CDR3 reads CASSYSTARSEKLFF. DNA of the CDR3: TGTGCCAGCAGTTACTCCACAGCGAGGAGTGAAAAACTGTTTTTT.

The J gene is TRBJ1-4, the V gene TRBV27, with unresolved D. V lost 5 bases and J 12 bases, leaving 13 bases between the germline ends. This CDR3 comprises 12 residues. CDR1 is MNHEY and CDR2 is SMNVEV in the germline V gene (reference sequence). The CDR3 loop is CASSQVGSELFF. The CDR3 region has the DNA TGTGCCAGCAGTCAAGTGGGTTCCGAACTGTTTTTT.

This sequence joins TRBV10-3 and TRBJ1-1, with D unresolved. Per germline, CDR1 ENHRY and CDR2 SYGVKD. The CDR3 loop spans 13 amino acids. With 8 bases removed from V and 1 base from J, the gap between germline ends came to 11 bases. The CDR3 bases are TGTGCCATCCGACCCGATGGGAACACTGAAGCTTTCTTT. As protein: CAIRPDGNTEAFF.

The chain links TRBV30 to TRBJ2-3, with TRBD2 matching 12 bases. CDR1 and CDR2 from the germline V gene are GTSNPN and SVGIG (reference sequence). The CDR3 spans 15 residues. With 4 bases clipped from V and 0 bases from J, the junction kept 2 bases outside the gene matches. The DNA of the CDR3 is TGTGCCTGGACCGGACTAGCGGGGAGCACAGATACGCAGTATTTT. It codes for CAWTGLAGSTDTQYF.

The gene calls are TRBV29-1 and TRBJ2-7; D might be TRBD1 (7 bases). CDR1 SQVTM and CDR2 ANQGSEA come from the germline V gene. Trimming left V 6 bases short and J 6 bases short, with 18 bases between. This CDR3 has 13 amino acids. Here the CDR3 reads CSVVAGQTGEQYF. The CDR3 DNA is TGCAGCGTGGTTGCGGGACAGACCGGCGAGCAGTACTTC.

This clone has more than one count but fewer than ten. CDR3 DNA sequence: TGTGCCAGCAGCCAAATTAACCGGGACACCCGCTTTCAGCCCCAGCATTTT. Residues: CASSQINRDTRFQPQHF. The chain has TRBV4-2 and TRBJ1-5; D possibly corresponds to TRBD1 (6 bases). The V and J ends lost 2 bases and 6 bases respectively, with 20 bases between them. The CDR3 is 17 residues long. Germline lookup yields CDR1 LGHNA and CDR2 YNFKEQ.

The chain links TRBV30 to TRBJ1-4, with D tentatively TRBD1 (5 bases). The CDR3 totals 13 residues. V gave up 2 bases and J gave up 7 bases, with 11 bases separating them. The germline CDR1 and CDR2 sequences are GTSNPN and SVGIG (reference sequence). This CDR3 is CAWSIREGEKLFF. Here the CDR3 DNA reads TGTGCCTGGAGTATCAGGGAAGGTGAAAAACTGTTTTTT.

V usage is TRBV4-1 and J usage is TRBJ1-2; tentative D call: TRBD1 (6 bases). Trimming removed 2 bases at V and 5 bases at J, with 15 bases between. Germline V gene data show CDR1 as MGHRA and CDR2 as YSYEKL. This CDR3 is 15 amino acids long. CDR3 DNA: TGCGCCAGCAGCCAAAGGCACAGGGTGGATTATGGCTACACCTTC. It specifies CASSQRHRVDYGYTF.

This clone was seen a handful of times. CDR3 nucleotide sequence: TGCGCCAGCAGCCCAGGGGGGACGGCGAAAAATGAAAAACTGTTTTTT. Its protein product is CASSPGGTAKNEKLFF. The V and J genes are TRBV5-1 and TRBJ1-4; the match to TRBD1 covers 7 bases. V was pared by 4 bases and J by 5 bases, with 11 bases of the junction left unmatched. The CDR3 extends over 16 amino acids. Per germline, CDR1 SGHRS and CDR2 YFSETQ.

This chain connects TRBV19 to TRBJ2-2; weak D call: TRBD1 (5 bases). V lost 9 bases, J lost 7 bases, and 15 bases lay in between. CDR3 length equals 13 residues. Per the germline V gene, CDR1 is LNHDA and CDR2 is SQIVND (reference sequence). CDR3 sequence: CASKETVFGELFF. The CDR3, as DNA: TGTGCCAGCAAAGAGACAGTTTTCGGGGAGCTGTTTTTT.

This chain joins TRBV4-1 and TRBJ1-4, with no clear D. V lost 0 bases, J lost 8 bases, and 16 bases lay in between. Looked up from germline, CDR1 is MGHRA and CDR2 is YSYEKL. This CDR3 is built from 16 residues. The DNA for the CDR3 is TGCGCCAGCAGCCAAGATCAGGCCCGGATGGGGGAAAAACTGTTTTTT. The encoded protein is CASSQDQARMGEKLFF.

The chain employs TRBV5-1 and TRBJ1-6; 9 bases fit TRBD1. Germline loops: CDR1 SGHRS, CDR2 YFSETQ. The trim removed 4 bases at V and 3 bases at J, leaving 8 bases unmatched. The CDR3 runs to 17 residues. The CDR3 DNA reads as TGCGCCAGCAGCATAACAGGGGGCCTCGGCTATAATTCACCCCTCCACTTT. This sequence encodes CASSITGGLGYNSPLHF.

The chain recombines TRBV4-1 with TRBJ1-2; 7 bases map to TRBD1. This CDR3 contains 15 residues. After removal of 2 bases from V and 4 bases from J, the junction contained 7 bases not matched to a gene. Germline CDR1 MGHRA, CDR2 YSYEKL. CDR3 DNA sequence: TGCGCCAGCAGCCAACCCCGGGACAGAGTCTATGGCTACACCTTC. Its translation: CASSQPRDRVYGYTF.

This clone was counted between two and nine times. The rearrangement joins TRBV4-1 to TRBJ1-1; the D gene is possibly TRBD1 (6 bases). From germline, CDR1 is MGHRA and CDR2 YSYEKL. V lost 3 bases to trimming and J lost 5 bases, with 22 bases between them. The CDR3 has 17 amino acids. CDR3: CASSQRGGRGPETEAFF. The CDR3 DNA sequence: TGCGCCAGCAGCCAGAGAGGGGGGCGGGGGCCCGAGACTGAAGCTTTCTTT.